This TCR beta chain was documented in a study of cytotoxic CD8 clonotypes in ibrutinib-treated CLL. Background on the study: Patients: around 11 relapsed/refractory, some 15 treatment-naive, 17 to 18 IGHV unmutated. Broader study findings: Public clonotypes, an uncommon group, contracted or remained stable on treatment.

The TCR beta libraries used about 2 micrograms of genomic DNA that came from cryopreserved PBMCs. The table came from immunoSEQ multiplex PCR; TCRdb's copy has only in-frame clones and leaves some out. Of approximately 100,000 clones listed, 70% to 80% are singletons. Note on this clone: The antigen is undetermined.

The sample in question was PBMCs, obtained after 24 months of ibrutinib treatment. The receptor was derived from a human donor with chronic lymphocytic leukemia.

CDR3 region: CASSYSVRGSYEQYF. The CDR3 region has the DNA TGTGCCAGCAGTTACTCGGTCAGGGGCTCCTACGAGCAGTACTTC. The chain has TRBV6-5 and TRBJ2-7, with D perhaps matching TRBD1 (6 bases). Trimming took off 0 bases at V and 0 bases at J, with 9 bases between the two ends. This CDR3 has 15 amino acids. Germline loops: CDR1 MNHEY, CDR2 SVGAGI.